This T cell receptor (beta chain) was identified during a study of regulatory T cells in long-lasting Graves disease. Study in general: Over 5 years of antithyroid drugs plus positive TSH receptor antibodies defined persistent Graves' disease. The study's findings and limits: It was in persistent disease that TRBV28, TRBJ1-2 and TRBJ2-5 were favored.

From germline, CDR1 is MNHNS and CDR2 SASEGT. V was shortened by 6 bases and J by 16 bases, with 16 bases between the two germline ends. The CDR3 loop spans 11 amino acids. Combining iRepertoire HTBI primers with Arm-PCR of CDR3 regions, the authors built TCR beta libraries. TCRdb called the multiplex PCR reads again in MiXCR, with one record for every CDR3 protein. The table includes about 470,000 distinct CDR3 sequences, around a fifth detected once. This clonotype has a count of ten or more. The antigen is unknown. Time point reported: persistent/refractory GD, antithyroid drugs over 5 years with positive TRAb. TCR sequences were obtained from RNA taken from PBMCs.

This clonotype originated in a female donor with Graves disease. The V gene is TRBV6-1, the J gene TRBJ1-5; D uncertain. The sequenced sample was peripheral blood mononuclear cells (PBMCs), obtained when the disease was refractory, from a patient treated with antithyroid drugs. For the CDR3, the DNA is TGTGCCAGCAGGCGGACTGGTGAATCTCATTTT. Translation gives CASRRTGESHF.